The clone carrying this T cell receptor (beta chain) was observed many times. The CDR3 spans 16 residues. Germline-derived CDR1 and CDR2 are SGHRS and YFSETQ. Trimming cost V 4 bases and J 4 bases; bases outside gene matches: 10. This specimen comes from a study of Graves' ophthalmopathy and Graves' hyperthyroidism. RNA transcripts served as template for amplifying TCR beta CDR3 sequences. A first-round RT-PCR used HTBI primers, followed by a second-round multiplex PCR. TCRdb reprocessed the multiplex PCR reads with MiXCR, giving one entry per CDR3 protein. The sample lists 200,000 to 250,000 distinct CDR3 sequences, roughly 21% occurring once. Other autoimmune diseases, uncontrolled infections, pregnancy or lactation excluded patients from enrollment.

Sequencing was done on a sample of peripheral blood. The chain combines TRBV5-1 with TRBJ2-2, with TRBD1 matching over 7 bases. The sequence was collected from a woman aged 50 to 65 with Graves' ophthalmopathy. CDR3 residues: CASSDKTGLGTGELFF. The CDR3 DNA reads as TGCGCCAGCAGCGACAAGACAGGGTTGGGCACCGGGGAGCTGTTTTTT.